The clone carrying this TCR beta chain was counted many times. The data derive from a study of T-cell reconstitution after alpha-beta-depleted transplantation in children. A TCRbeta library incorporating unique molecular identifiers was prepared. One entry per CDR3 protein results from TCRdb running MiXCR on the PCR reads. The table has about 640,000 distinct CDR3 sequences, 16% seen once. Germline V lookup: CDR1 SGHDT, CDR2 YYEEEE. This CDR3 has 18 residues. The J segment lost 1 base and the V segment lost 4 bases, leaving 16 bases of the junction unmatched. This TCR came from a human donor who donated a stem cell graft to a child with acute myeloid leukemia. The rearrangement uses TRBV5-6 and TRBJ1-2, with 7 bases identical to TRBD1. Sequenced here: PBMCs from the stem cell graft donor, sampled from the stem cell graft. The CDR3 bases are TGTGCCAGCAGCGCACGTCCCGGGACAGCCCTTCTTAACTATGGCTACACCTTC. This codes for CASSARPGTALLNYGYTF.